This TCR beta chain was recovered during a study of CD8 T cells in ankylosing spondylitis. Findings and limits, study-wide: For ankylosing spondylitis blood, a TCR beta motif of 7 or 8 highly homologous variants appeared characteristic. Reportedly, matched ankylosing spondylitis synovial fluid was significantly enriched for disease-linked clones.

MiXCR, applied by TCRdb to the 5' RACE reads, yields one record per CDR3 protein. Of around 890,000 distinct CDR3 sequences in the sample, 10% to 15% were seen once. For this clonotype: Its antigen is as yet unknown.

Germline values: CDR1 DFQATT, CDR2 SNEGSKA (reference sequence). The CDR3 has 14 amino acids. Losses at the gene ends were 0 bases for V and 5 bases for J; bases not matched to a gene: 1. The chain couples TRBV20-1 to TRBJ1-5; 10 bases are a match to TRBD1. The TCR comes from a male donor with ankylosing spondylitis. Input material: blood, either unsorted or a sorted T cell fraction (not recorded which). The CDR3: CSAREGQGHQPQHF. The CDR3 bases are TGCAGTGCTAGAGAGGGACAGGGGCATCAGCCCCAGCATTTT.